Reported below is one T cell receptor (beta chain). Germline loops: CDR1 SGHAT, CDR2 FQNNGV. This CDR3 is built from 14 residues. Trimming removed 5 bases from V and 7 bases from J, with 12 bases in between. The source of the sample is a study of blood T cell repertoires in COVID-19. Study-level background: The study drew acute and convalescent COVID-19 samples from the United States, Italy and Spain. Nucleic acid was either cDNA or gDNA, and it came from T cells, B-cell-depleted T cells, or PBMCs.

Authors' analysis steps: How many nucleated cells were present was estimated from reference gene primer amplification. TCRdb keeps only in-frame clones here, not all; method: immunoSEQ multiplex PCR. The V and J calls and the clone size are those of that table, but D and trimming were determined from the DNA. The sample holds about 110,000 clones, 70% to 75% seen once. This clonotype was obtained from a human donor with acute or convalescent COVID-19. The donor label of this sample is uncertain. Sequencing was done on a sample of peripheral blood. The V gene is TRBV11-2, the J gene TRBJ1-6; D call uncertain. CDR3 DNA sequence: TGTGCCAGCAGCCTACGAGGTGGGAATTCACCCCTCCACTTT. Its protein is CASSLRGGNSPLHF.